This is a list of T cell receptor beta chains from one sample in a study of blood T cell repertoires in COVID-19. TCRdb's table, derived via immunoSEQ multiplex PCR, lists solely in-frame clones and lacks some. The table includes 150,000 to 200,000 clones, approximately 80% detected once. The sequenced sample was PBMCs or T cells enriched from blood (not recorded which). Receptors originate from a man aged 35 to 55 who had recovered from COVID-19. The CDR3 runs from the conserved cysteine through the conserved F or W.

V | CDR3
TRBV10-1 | CASSAGLVSYEQYF
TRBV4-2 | CASSQDHEGAGYGYTF
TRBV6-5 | CASRYDRSNNYEQYF
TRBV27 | CASRLTGGVGYTF
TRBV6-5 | CASIMNTEAFF
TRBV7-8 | CASSFQRQGTGELFF
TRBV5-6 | CASSWGQGGTGELFF
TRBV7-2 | CASSPWTSGRGDIQYF
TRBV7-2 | CASSLSRAGANTEAFF
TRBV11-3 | CASSLSGPPYNEQFF
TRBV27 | CASRTAMNTEAFF
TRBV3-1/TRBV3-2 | CASSQGSSGSTDTQYF
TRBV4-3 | CASSQVRGAGELFF
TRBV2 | CASSERGMGYNEQFF
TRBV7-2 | CASSSLGLANNEQFF
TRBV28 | CASTPPVGEGETQYF
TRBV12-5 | CASGPSPVADVKRDQYF
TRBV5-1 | CASSLTGQGNTEAFF
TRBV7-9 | CASSRNPQGQGEAFF
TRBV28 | CASSSRGGLETQYF
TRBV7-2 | CASSRNREAGRYEQYF
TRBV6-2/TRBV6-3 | CASSFGAGGTEAFF
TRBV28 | CASKGQVGGYEQYF
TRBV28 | CASIPPPGQSKLGDTDTQYF
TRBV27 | CASSLFATVGARTYNSPLHF
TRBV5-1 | CASSQDTSAGGYTF
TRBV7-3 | CASSYGQGGYGYTF